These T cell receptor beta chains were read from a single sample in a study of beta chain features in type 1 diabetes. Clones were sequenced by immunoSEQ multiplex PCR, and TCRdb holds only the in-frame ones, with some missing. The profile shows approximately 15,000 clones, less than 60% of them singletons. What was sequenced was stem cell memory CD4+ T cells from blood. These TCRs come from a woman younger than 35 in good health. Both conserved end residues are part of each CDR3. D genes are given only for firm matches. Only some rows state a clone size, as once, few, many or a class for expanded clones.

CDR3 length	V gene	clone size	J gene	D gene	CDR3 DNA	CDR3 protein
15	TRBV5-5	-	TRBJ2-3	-	TGTGCCAGCAGCCTGGAAACCTACGGCACAGATACGCAGTATTTT	CASSLETYGTDTQYF
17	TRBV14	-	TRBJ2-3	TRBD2	TGTGCCAGCAGCCAAGCTAGCGGTCAGAGGGTTACAGATACGCAGTATTTT	CASSQASGQRVTDTQYF
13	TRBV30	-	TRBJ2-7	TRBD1	TGTGCCTGGAGTGGGACAGGGCCCTACGAGCAGTACTTC	CAWSGTGPYEQYF
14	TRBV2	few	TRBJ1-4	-	TGTGCCAGCACTAGGTCGCCCTACGGTGAAAAACTGTTTTTT	CASTRSPYGEKLFF
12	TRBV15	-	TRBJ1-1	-	TGTGCCACCAGCAGAGAGGCGGGTGAAGCTTTCTTT	CATSREAGEAFF
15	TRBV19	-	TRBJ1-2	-	TGTGCCAGTAGTATGGGGGCCGGCCCTAACTATGGCTACACCTTC	CASSMGAGPNYGYTF
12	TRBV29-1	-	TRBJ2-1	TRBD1	TGCAGCGTTGGGACAGGGGAGGCTGAGCAGTTCTTC	CSVGTGEAEQFF
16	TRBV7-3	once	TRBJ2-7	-	TGTGCCAGCAGCCCTAGGCCGACAGCCCTATTCTACGAGCAGTACTTC	CASSPRPTALFYEQYF
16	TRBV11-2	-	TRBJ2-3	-	TGTGCCAGCAGCAAAAGACACAGCCAATTGACAGATACGCAGTATTTT	CASSKRHSQLTDTQYF
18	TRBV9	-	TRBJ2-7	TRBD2	TGTGCCAGCAGCGTAGGAGCTAGCGGGGGGGCCAATTTCTACGAGCAGTACTTC	CASSVGASGGANFYEQYF
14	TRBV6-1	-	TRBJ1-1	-	TGTGCCAGCAGTTCTAGACGGATGAACACTGAAGCTTTCTTT	CASSSRRMNTEAFF
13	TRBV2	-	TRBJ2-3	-	TGTGCCAGCACCCTAGCGTTTGCAGATACGCAGTATTTT	CASTLAFADTQYF
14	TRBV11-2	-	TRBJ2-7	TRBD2	TGTGCCAGCAGCTTAATGCTAGCGGGCTACGAGCAGTACTTC	CASSLMLAGYEQYF
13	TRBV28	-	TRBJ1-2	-	TGTGCCAGCAGGGGAGGGTTGGGCTATGGCTACACCTTC	CASRGGLGYGYTF
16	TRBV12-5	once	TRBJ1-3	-	TGTGCTAGTGGTTTGGTACTTGGCGGAACTGGAAACACCATATATTTT	CASGLVLGGTGNTIYF
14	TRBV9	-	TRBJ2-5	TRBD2	TGTGCCAGCAGCGCCGGACTAGTCCAAGAGACCCAGTACTTC	CASSAGLVQETQYF
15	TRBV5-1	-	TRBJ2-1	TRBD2	TGCGCCAGCACCTCAAGCGGGGTGACAATGAAAGTGCAGTTCTTC	CASTSSGVTMKVQFF
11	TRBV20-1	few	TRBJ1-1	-	TGCAGTGCCCAAGGCGGGGGGACGGCTTTCTTT	CSAQGGGTAFF
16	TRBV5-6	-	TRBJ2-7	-	TGTGCCAGCAGTTTTCTCACGCGGGCGGGGACCTACGAGCAGTACTTC	CASSFLTRAGTYEQYF
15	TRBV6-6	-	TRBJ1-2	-	TGTGCCAGCAGTTACTCGTCTTCCGCTAACTATGGCTACACCTTC	CASSYSSSANYGYTF
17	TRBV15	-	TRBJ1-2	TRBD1	TGTGCCACCAGCGCAAACCCGGACAGGGACGGAGGAAGTGGCTACACCTTC	CATSANPDRDGGSGYTF
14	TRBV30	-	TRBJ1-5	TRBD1	TGTGCCTGGAACACTGGGACAGAAAATCAGCCCCAGCATTTT	CAWNTGTENQPQHF
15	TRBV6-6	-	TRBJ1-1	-	TGTGCCAGCAGTTCCCAAAGCGAGGGTGTGACTGAAGCTTTCTTT	CASSSQSEGVTEAFF
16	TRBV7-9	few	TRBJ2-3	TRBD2	TGTGCCAGCAGCTCAAAAGCGGGAGGGCCGACAGATACGCAGTATTTT	CASSSKAGGPTDTQYF
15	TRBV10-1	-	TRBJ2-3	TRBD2	TGCGCCAGCACCGCCGGGGGACTAGCGACAGATACGCAGTATTTT	CASTAGGLATDTQYF
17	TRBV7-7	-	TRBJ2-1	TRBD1	TGTGCTAGCAGCTTAGCCTCATGGACAGGGGTGACCAATGAGCAGTTCTTC	CASSLASWTGVTNEQFF
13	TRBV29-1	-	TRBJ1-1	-	TGCAGCGCTTCCACGGGGTTGAACACTGAAGCTTTCTTT	CSASTGLNTEAFF
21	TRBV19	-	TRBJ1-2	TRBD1	TGTGCCAGTAGTGCCCGACAGGGTACTAGGGGAAACTTTCGGGGGAAGTATGGCTACACCTTC	CASSARQGTRGNFRGKYGYTF
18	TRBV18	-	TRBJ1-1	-	TGTGCCAGCTCACCATTGGGGGCGACACATCGCATGAACACTGAAGCTTTCTTT	CASSPLGATHRMNTEAFF
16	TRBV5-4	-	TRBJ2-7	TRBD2	TGTGCCAGCAGCTCGAAACTAGCGGGGGGGTCCGACGAGCAGTACTTC	CASSSKLAGGSDEQYF
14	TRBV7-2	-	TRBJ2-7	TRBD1	TGTGCCAGCAGCCCCCGGACAGGGCCCTACGAGCAGTACTTC	CASSPRTGPYEQYF
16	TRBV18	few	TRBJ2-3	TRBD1	TGTGCCAGCTCACCGTTTTGGGACAGGAGCACAGATACGCAGTATTTT	CASSPFWDRSTDTQYF
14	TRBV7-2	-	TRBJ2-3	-	TGTGCCAGCAGCTTAGACCTAGTACTGGATACGCAGTATTTT	CASSLDLVLDTQYF
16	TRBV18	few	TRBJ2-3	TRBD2	TGTGCCAGCTCACCACCTAGCGGGTGGGGCACAGATACGCAGTATTTT	CASSPPSGWGTDTQYF
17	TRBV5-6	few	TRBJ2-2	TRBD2	TGTGCCAGCAGCCCCGGGACTAGCGGGAGTAGAACCGGGGAGCTGTTTTTT	CASSPGTSGSRTGELFF
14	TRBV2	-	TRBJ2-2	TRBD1	TGTGCCAGCTCTGGACAGGGGGACACCGGGGAGCTGTTTTTT	CASSGQGDTGELFF
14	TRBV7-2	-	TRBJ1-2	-	TGTGCCAGCAGCTTATACAGGACTAGCTATGGCTACACCTTC	CASSLYRTSYGYTF
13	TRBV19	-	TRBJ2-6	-	TGTGCCAGTAGTATTACTGGGGCCAACGTCCTGACTTTC	CASSITGANVLTF
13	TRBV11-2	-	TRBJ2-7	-	TGTGCCAGCAGCCCCCTGCGCTTGTACGAGCAGTACTTC	CASSPLRLYEQYF
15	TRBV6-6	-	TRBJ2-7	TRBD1	TGTGCCAGCAGCGGAACCGGGACAGCACCTAGCGAGCAGTACTTC	CASSGTGTAPSEQYF
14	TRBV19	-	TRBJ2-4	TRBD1	TGTGCCAGTAGTCGAGGACAGGACGGAAACATTCAGTACTTC	CASSRGQDGNIQYF
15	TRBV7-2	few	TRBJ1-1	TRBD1	TGTGCCAGCAGCCCCAGTAGGGGGCGGGACACTGAAGCTTTCTTT	CASSPSRGRDTEAFF
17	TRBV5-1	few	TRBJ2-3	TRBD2	TGCGCCAGCAGCTTGGACGGAGCGGGAGGACTTGGAGATACGCAGTATTTT	CASSLDGAGGLGDTQYF
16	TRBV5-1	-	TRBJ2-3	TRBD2	TGCGCCAGCAGCTTGCTTAGCGGGGGGGATTCAGATACGCAGTATTTT	CASSLLSGGDSDTQYF
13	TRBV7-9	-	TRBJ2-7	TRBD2	TGTAGCGTAAAGCGGGAGGGCCCGTACGAGCAGTACTTC	CSVKREGPYEQYF
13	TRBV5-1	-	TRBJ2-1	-	TGCGCCAGCAGCTTGGAGCAGGGCAATGAGCAGTTCTTC	CASSLEQGNEQFF
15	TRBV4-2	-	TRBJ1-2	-	TGTGCCAGCAGCCAAGATTTTCAAGGGGTCGATGGCTACACCTTC	CASSQDFQGVDGYTF
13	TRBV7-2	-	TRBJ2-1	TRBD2	TGTGCCAGCAGCATAGCGGGAGTCAATGAGCAGTTCTTC	CASSIAGVNEQFF
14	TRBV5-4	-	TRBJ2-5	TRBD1	TGTGCCAGCAGCTTGGTGGACAGGAAAGAGACCCAGTACTTC	CASSLVDRKETQYF
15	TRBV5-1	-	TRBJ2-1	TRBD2	TGCGCCAGCAGCCCGGGACTAGCGGTAGGCGATGAGCAGTTCTTC	CASSPGLAVGDEQFF
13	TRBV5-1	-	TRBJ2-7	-	TGCGCCAGCAGCGGTGACAGGTCGGAAGAGCAGTACTTC	CASSGDRSEEQYF
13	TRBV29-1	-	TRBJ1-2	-	TGCAGCGTTGTGGGGGGGCAGTTTTGGGGCTACACCTTC	CSVVGGQFWGYTF
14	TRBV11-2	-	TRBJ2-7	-	TGTGCCAGCAGCTTAGAACCGGGGTCCTACGAGCAGTACTTC	CASSLEPGSYEQYF
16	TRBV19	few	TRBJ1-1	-	TGTGCCAGTAGCAATGCGCAGGGGCGCAGCGGAACTGAAGCTTTCTTT	CASSNAQGRSGTEAFF
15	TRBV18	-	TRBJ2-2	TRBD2	TGTGCCAGCTCATCGGGACTAACGAACACCGGGGAGCTGTTTTTT	CASSSGLTNTGELFF
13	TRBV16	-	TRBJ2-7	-	TGTGCCAGCAGCCAACAGGTTCCCTACGAGCAGTACTTC	CASSQQVPYEQYF